This T cell receptor (beta chain) was sequenced for a study of beta chain features in type 1 diabetes. Points from the study as a whole: More deletions and fewer insertions at VDJ junctions were seen in type 1 diabetes patients.

Per donor, one heparinised blood draw averaged around 120 mL. In all sorted populations, purity surpassed 95%. Worth noting for this clone: Its antigen is undetermined.

What was sequenced were expressed TCRB transcripts, since all of the isolated RNA had been reverse transcribed. Some clones are missing from TCRdb's copy, which holds only in-frame ones; the method was immunoSEQ multiplex PCR. Of 110,000 to 150,000 clones listed, 9% to 10% are singletons. The CDR3 is made up of 13 amino acids. V was shortened by 5 bases and J by 4 bases, with 11 bases between the two germline ends. The germline V gene has CDR1 SGHTA and CDR2 FQGNSA. The specimen sequenced was central memory CD4+ T cells from blood. The rearrangement joins TRBV7-2 to TRBJ1-2; D unresolved. The sequence came from a woman aged 35 to 49 in good health. DNA for the CDR3: TGTGCCAGCAGCGGAGCCGGTCCCTATGGCTACACCTTC. Its protein product is CASSGAGPYGYTF. Together with reference TRBV7-2 and TRBJ1-2, the CDR3 gives the full variable domain: GAGVSQSPSNKVTEKGKDVELRCDPISGHTALYWYRQSLGQGLEFLIYFQGNSAPDKSGLPSDRFSAERTGGSVSTLTIQRTQQEDSAVYLCASSGAGPYGYTFGSGTRLTVV.